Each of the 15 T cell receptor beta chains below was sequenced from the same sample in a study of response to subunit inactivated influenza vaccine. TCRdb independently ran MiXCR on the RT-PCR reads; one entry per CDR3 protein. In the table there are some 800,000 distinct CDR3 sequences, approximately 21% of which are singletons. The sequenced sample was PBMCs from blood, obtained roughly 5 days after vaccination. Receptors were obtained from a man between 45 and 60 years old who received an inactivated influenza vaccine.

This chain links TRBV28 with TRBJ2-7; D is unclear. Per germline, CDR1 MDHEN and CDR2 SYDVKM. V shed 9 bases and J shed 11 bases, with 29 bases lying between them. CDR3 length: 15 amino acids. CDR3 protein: CARNLGVVKLRVEYF. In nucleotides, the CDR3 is TGTGCCAGGAACTTGGGCGTAGTTAAGCTCCGAGTGGAGTACTTC.

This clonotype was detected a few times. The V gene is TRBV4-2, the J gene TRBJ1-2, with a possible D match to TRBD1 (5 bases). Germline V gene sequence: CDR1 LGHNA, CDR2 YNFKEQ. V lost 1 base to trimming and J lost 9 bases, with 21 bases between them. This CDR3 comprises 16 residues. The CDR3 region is CASSQGGGLRGQSYTF. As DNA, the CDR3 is TGTGCCAGCAGCCAAGGTGGAGGGTTGCGGGGCCAGAGCTACACCTTC.

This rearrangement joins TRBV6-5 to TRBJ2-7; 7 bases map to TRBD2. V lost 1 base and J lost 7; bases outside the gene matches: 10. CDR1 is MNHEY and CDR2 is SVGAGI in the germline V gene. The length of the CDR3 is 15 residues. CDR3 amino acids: CASSYLTSPPGEQYF. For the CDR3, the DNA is TGTGCCAGCAGTTACTTGACTAGCCCCCCGGGGGAGCAGTACTTC.

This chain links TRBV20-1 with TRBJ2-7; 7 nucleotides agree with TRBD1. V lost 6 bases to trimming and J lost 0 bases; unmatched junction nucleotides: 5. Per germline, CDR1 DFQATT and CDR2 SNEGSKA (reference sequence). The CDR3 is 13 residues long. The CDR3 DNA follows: TGCAGTGCCCACAAGGGGGCCTCCTACGAGCAGTACTTC. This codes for CSAHKGASYEQYF.

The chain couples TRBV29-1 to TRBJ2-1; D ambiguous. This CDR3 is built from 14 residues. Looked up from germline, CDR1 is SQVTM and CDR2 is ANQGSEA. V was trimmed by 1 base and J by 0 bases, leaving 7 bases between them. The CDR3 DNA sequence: TGCAGCGTTGAAGGGGATAACTCCTACAATGAGCAGTTCTTC. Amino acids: CSVEGDNSYNEQFF.

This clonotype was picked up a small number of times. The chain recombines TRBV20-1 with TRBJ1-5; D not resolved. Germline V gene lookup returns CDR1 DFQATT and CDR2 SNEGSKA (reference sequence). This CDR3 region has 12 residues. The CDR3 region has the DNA TGCAGCGCCCGGCATAGCAATCAGCCCCAGCATTTT. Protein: CSARHSNQPQHF.

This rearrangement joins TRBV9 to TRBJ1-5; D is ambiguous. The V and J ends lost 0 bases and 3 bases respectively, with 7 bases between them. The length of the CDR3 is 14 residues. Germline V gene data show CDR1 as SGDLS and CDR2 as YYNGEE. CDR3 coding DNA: TGTGCCAGCAGCGTAGACCCATCCAATCAGCCCCAGCATTTT. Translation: CASSVDPSNQPQHF. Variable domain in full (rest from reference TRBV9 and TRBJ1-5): DSGVTQTPKHLITATGQRVTLRCSPRSGDLSVYWYQQSLDQGLQFLIQYYNGEERAKGNILERFSAQQFPDLHSELNLSSLELGDSALYFCASSVDPSNQPQHFGDGTRLSIL.

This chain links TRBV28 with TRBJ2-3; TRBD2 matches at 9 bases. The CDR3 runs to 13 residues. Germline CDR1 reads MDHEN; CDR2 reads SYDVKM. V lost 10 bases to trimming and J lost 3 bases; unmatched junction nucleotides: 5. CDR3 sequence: CATSGKGTDTQYF. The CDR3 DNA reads TGTGCCACTAGCGGGAAGGGTACAGATACGCAGTATTTT. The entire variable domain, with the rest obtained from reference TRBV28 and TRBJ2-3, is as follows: DVKVTQSSRYLVKRTGEKVFLECVQDMDHENMFWYRQDPGLGLRLIYFSYDVKMKEKGDIPEGYSVSREKKERFSLILESASTNQTSMYLCATSGKGTDTQYFGPGTRLTVL.

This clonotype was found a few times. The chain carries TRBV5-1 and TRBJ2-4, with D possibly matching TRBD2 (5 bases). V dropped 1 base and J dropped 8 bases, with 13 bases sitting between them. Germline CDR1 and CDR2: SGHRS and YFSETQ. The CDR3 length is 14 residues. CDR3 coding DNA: TGCGCCAGCAGCTTGCGGGGAAGAGGCCACATTCAGTACTTC. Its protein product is CASSLRGRGHIQYF. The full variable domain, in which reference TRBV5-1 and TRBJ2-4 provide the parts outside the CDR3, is KAGVTQTPRYLIKTRGQQVTLSCSPISGHRSVSWYQQTPGQGLQFLFEYFSETQRNKGNFPGRFSGRQFSNSRSEMNVSTLELGDSALYLCASSLRGRGHIQYFGAGTRLSVL.

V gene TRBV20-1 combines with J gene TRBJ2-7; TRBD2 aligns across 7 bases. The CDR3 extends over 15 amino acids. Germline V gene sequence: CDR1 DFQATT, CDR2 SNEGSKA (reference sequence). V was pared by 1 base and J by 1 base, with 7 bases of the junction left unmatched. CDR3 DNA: TGCAGTGCTAGAGGGGTAGCGGGCCGGTCCTACGAGCAGTACTTC. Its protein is CSARGVAGRSYEQYF.

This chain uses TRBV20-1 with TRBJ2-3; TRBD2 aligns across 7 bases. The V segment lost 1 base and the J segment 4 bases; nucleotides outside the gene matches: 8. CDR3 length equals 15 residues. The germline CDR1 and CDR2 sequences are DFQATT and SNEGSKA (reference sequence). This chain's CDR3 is CSARGLASRPDTQYF. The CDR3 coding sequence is TGCAGTGCTAGAGGACTAGCTTCCAGGCCAGATACGCAGTATTTT.

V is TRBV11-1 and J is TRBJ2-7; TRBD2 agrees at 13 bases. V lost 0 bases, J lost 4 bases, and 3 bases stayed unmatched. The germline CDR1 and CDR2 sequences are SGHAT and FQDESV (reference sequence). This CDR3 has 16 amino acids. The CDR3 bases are TGTGCCAGCAGCTTAGCGGGACTAGCGGGACTTTACGAGCAGTACTTC. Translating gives CASSLAGLAGLYEQYF.

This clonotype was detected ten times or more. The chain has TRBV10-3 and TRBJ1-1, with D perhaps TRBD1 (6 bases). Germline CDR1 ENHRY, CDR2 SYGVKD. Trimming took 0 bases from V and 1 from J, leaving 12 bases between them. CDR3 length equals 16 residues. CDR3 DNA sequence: TGTGCCATCAGTGAGTCAGGGGGTGATGGGAACACTGAAGCTTTCTTT. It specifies CAISESGGDGNTEAFF.

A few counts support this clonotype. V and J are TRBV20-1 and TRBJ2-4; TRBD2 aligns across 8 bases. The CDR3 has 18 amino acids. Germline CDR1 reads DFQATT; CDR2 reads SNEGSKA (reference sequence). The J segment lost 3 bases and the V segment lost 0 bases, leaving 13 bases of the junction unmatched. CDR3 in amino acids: CSARDQRETSLGKNIQYF. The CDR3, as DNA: TGCAGTGCTAGAGACCAGCGGGAGACGTCTCTAGGCAAAAACATTCAGTACTTC.

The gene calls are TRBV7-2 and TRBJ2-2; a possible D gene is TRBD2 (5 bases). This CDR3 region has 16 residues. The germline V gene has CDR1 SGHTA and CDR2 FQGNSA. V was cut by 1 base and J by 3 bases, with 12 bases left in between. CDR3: CASSLEPRGYTGELFF. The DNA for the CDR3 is TGTGCCAGCAGCTTAGAACCCCGAGGGTACACCGGGGAGCTGTTTTTT.